One T cell receptor (beta chain) is described in this entry. The data were obtained in a study of cytomegalovirus exposure and HLA in healthy donors. Primers for the PCR totalled 60 Vbeta and 13 Jbeta. Assay: immunoSEQ multiplex PCR; the TCRdb copy retains only in-frame clones and omits some. The data contain about 99,000 clones, about three quarters of them singletons. Trimming took 1 base from V and 4 from J, leaving 8 bases between them. Germline CDR1 is SEHNR and CDR2 is FQNEAQ (reference sequence). This CDR3 spans 14 amino acids. The receptor comes from a man aged 60 to 69 in good health and CMV-seropositive. The sequencing input was PBMCs. The rearrangement uses TRBV7-9 and TRBJ2-1; no clear D gene. DNA for the CDR3: TGTGCCAGCAGCTTAGTGGCTGTATACAATGAGCAGTTCTTC. Its protein product is CASSLVAVYNEQFF.